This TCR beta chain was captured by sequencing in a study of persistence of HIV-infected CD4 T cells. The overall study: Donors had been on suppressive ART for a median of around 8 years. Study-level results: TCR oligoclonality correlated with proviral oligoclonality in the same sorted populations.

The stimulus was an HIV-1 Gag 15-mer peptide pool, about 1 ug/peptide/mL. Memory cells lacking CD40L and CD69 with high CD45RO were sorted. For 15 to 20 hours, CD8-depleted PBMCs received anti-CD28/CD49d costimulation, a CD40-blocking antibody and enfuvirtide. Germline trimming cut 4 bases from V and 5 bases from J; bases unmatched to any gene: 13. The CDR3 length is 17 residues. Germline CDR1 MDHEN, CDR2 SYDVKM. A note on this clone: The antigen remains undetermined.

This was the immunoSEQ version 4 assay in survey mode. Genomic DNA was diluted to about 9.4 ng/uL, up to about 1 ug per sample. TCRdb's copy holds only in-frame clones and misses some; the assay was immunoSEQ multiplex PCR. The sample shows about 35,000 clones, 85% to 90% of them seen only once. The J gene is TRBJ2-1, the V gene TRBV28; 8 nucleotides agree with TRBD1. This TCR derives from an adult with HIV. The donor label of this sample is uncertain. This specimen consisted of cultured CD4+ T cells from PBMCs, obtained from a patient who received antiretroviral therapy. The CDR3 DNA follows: TGTGCCAGCAGTTCCCCGGGGAGTACAGGGGGAAACAATGAGCAGTTCTTC. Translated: CASSSPGSTGGNNEQFF.